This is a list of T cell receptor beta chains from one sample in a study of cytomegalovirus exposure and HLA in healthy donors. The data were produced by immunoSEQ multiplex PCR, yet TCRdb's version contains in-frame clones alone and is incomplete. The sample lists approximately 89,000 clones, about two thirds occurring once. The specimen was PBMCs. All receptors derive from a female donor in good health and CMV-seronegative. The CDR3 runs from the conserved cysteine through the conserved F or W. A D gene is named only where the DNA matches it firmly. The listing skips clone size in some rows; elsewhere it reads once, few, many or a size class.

CDR3aa: CASSRSQGTGSGYTEAFF; CDR3nt: TGTGCCAGCAGCCGGTCGCAAGGGACAGGGTCTGGGTACACTGAAGCTTTCTTT; abundance: -; d_gene: TRBD1; j_gene: TRBJ1-1; v_gene: TRBV7-2
CDR3aa: CASSLGPEQFF; CDR3nt: TGTGCCAGCAGCTTAGGGCCTGAGCAGTTCTTC; abundance: -; d_gene: -; j_gene: TRBJ2-1; v_gene: TRBV7-9
CDR3aa: CAWSGLTTGVDGYTF; CDR3nt: TGTGCCTGGAGTGGGCTTACTACAGGGGTTGATGGCTACACCTTC; abundance: few; d_gene: TRBD1; j_gene: TRBJ1-2; v_gene: TRBV30
CDR3aa: CASSLVTGERDGELFF; CDR3nt: TGCGCCAGCAGCTTGGTTACAGGAGAAAGGGATGGGGAGCTGTTTTTT; abundance: few; d_gene: -; j_gene: TRBJ2-2; v_gene: TRBV5-1
CDR3aa: CAWSERGETYEQYF; CDR3nt: TGTGCCTGGAGTGAGAGAGGAGAGACCTACGAGCAGTACTTC; abundance: once; d_gene: -; j_gene: TRBJ2-7; v_gene: TRBV30
CDR3aa: CASSPGGIEQFF; CDR3nt: TGTGCCAGCTCACCAGGAGGGATTGAGCAGTTCTTC; abundance: -; d_gene: -; j_gene: TRBJ2-1; v_gene: TRBV18
CDR3aa: CASRAREEGSTEAFF; CDR3nt: TGTGCCAGTAGAGCCCGAGAGGAGGGGTCCACTGAAGCTTTCTTT; abundance: few; d_gene: -; j_gene: TRBJ1-1; v_gene: TRBV19
CDR3aa: CASSLGGRSDEKLFF; CDR3nt: TGCGCCAGCAGCTTAGGAGGGAGGTCGGATGAAAAACTGTTTTTT; abundance: -; d_gene: -; j_gene: TRBJ1-4; v_gene: TRBV5-1
CDR3aa: CASREQSSYNEQFF; CDR3nt: TGTGCCAGCAGGGAACAGAGCTCCTACAATGAGCAGTTCTTC; abundance: few; d_gene: -; j_gene: TRBJ2-1; v_gene: TRBV28
CDR3aa: CASSFSTSGGANVLTF; CDR3nt: TGTGCCAGCAGCTTTTCGACTAGCGGGGGGGCCAACGTCCTGACTTTC; abundance: -; d_gene: TRBD2; j_gene: TRBJ2-6; v_gene: TRBV7-8
CDR3aa: CASSLAQGKGPLHF; CDR3nt: TGTGCCAGCAGCTTAGCACAGGGGAAAGGCCCCCTCCACTTT; abundance: -; d_gene: TRBD1; j_gene: TRBJ1-6; v_gene: TRBV7-2
CDR3aa: CASSEGLAGASSYEQYF; CDR3nt: TGTGCCAGCAGCGAGGGACTAGCGGGGGCCTCCTCCTACGAGCAGTACTTC; abundance: -; d_gene: TRBD2; j_gene: TRBJ2-7; v_gene: TRBV11-3
CDR3aa: CASSTRGYEQYF; CDR3nt: TGTGCCAGCAGTACCAGGGGGTACGAGCAGTACTTC; abundance: -; d_gene: TRBD1; j_gene: TRBJ2-7; v_gene: TRBV28
CDR3aa: CASSWTSGNLGTDTQYF; CDR3nt: TGTGCCAGCAGCTGGACTAGCGGGAATCTAGGCACAGATACGCAGTATTTT; abundance: -; d_gene: TRBD2; j_gene: TRBJ2-3; v_gene: TRBV13
CDR3aa: CASSGFWGGDRAFF; CDR3nt: TGTGCCAGCAGTGGATTCTGGGGGGGTGATCGAGCTTTCTTT; abundance: -; d_gene: -; j_gene: TRBJ1-1; v_gene: TRBV25-1
CDR3aa: CAWSVGDFYGYTF; CDR3nt: TGTGCCTGGAGTGTTGGGGACTTCTATGGCTACACCTTC; abundance: -; d_gene: -; j_gene: TRBJ1-2; v_gene: TRBV30
CDR3aa: CSVVTTGQGHTEAFF; CDR3nt: TGCAGCGTCGTTACTACAGGACAGGGACACACTGAAGCTTTCTTT; abundance: -; d_gene: TRBD1; j_gene: TRBJ1-1; v_gene: TRBV29-1
CDR3aa: CASSLMGQAQETQYF; CDR3nt: TGTGCCAGCTCACTAATGGGACAGGCGCAAGAGACCCAGTACTTC; abundance: -; d_gene: TRBD1; j_gene: TRBJ2-5; v_gene: TRBV18
CDR3aa: CASSLFASRAGAFF; CDR3nt: TGTGCCAGCAGTTTATTTGCGTCCCGCGCCGGGGCTTTCTTT; abundance: -; d_gene: -; j_gene: TRBJ1-1; v_gene: TRBV28
CDR3aa: CAWSVGTSHYEQYF; CDR3nt: TGTGCCTGGAGTGTAGGGACTAGCCACTACGAGCAGTACTTC; abundance: -; d_gene: TRBD2; j_gene: TRBJ2-7; v_gene: TRBV30
CDR3aa: CASSLVPDTGELFF; CDR3nt: TGCGCCAGCAGCTTGGTTCCTGACACCGGGGAGCTGTTTTTT; abundance: -; d_gene: -; j_gene: TRBJ2-2; v_gene: TRBV5-1
CDR3aa: CASSLDRHNEQFF; CDR3nt: TGTGCTAGCAGCCTAGACAGACACAATGAGCAGTTCTTC; abundance: few; d_gene: -; j_gene: TRBJ2-1; v_gene: TRBV7-7
CDR3aa: CASSLTPGLGNTGELFF; CDR3nt: TGCGCCAGCAGCCTCACCCCGGGACTAGGGAACACCGGGGAGCTGTTTTTT; abundance: -; d_gene: TRBD2; j_gene: TRBJ2-2; v_gene: TRBV5-1
CDR3aa: CAISRQGKRNTEAFF; CDR3nt: TGTGCCATCAGTCGACAGGGCAAGAGGAACACTGAAGCTTTCTTT; abundance: -; d_gene: TRBD1; j_gene: TRBJ1-1; v_gene: TRBV10-3
CDR3aa: CASSKEGAAEAFF; CDR3nt: TGTGCCAGCAGCAAGGAAGGGGCCGCTGAAGCTTTCTTT; abundance: -; d_gene: -; j_gene: TRBJ1-1; v_gene: TRBV2
CDR3aa: CASSHSGETQYF; CDR3nt: TGTGCCAGCAGCCATTCGGGGGAGACCCAGTACTTC; abundance: few; d_gene: -; j_gene: TRBJ2-5; v_gene: TRBV7-8